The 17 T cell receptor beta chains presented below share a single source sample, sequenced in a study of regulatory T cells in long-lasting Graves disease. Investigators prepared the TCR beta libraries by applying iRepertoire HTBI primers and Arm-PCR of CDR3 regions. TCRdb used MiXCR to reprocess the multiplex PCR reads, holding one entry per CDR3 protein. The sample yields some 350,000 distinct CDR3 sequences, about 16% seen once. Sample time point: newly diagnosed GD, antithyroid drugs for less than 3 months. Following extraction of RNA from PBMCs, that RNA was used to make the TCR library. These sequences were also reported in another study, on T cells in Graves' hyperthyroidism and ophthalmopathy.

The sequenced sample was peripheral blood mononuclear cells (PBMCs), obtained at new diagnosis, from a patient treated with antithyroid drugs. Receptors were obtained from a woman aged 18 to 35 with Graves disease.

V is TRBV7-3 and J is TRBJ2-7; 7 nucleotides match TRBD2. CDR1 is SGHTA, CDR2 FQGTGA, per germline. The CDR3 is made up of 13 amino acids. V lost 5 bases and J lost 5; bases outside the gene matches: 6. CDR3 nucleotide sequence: TGTGCCAGCAGCCCATGGAGCGGGGACGAGCAGTACTTC. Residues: CASSPWSGDEQYF.

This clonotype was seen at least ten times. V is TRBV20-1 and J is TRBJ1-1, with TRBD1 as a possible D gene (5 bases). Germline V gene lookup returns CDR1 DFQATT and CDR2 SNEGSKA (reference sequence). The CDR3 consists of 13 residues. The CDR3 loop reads CRVVGDWNTEAFF. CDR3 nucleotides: TGCAGGGTAGTGGGGGATTGGAACACTGAAGCTTTCTTT.

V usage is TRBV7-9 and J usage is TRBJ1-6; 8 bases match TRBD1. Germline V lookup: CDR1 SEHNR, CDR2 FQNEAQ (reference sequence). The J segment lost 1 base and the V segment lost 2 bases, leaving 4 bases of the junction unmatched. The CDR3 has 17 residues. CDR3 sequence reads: CASSLSDRGSYNSPLHF. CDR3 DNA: TGTGCCAGCAGCTTATCCGACAGGGGTTCCTATAATTCACCCCTCCACTTT.

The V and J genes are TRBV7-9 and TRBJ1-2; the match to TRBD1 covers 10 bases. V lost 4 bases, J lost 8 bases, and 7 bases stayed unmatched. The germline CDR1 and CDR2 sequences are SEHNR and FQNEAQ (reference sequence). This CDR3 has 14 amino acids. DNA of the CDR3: TGTGCCAGCAGCTGGGGGGACAGGGGAGGAGGCTACACCTTC. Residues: CASSWGDRGGGYTF.

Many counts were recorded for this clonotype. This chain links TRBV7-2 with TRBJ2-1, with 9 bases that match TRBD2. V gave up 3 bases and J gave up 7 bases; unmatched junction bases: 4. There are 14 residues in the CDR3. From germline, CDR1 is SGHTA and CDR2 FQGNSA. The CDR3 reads CASSLAGGPNEQFF. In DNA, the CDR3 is TGTGCCAGCAGCTTGGCGGGAGGGCCTAATGAGCAGTTCTTC. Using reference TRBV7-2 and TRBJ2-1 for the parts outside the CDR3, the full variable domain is GAGVSQSPSNKVTEKGKDVELRCDPISGHTALYWYRQSLGQGLEFLIYFQGNSAPDKSGLPSDRFSAERTGGSVSTLTIQRTQQEDSAVYLCASSLAGGPNEQFFGPGTRLTVL.

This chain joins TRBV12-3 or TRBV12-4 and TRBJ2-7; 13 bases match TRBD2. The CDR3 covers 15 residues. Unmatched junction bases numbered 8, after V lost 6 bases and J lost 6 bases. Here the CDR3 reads CASSLGLAGVSEQYF. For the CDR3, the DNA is TGTGCCAGCAGCCTCGGACTAGCGGGAGTGAGCGAGCAGTACTTC.

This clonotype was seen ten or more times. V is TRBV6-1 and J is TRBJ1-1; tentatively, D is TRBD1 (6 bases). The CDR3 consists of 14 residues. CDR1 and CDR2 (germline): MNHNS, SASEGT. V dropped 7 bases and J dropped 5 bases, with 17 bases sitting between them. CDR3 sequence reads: CASIEDSRRTEAFF. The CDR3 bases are TGTGCCAGCATCGAGGACAGTAGACGGACTGAAGCTTTCTTT.

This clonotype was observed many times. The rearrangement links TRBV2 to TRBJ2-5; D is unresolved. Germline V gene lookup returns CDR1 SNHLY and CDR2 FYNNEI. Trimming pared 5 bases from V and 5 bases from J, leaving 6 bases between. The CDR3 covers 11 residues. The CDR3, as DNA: TGTGCCAGCAGTAAAGAGGAGACCCAGTACTTC. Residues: CASSKEETQYF.

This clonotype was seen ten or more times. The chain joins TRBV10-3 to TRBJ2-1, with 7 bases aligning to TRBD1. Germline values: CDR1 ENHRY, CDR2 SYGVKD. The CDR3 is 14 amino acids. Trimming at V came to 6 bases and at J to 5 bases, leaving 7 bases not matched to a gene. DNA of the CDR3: TGTGCCATCAGCCGGGACAGTAGCAACAATGAGCAGTTCTTC. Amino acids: CAISRDSSNNEQFF.

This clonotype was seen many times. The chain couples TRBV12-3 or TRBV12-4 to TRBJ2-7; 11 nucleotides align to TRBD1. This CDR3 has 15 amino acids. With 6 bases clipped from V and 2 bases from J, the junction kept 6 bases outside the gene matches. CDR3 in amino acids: CASSPGQGAAYEQYF. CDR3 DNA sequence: TGTGCCAGCAGCCCCGGACAGGGGGCGGCCTACGAGCAGTACTTC.

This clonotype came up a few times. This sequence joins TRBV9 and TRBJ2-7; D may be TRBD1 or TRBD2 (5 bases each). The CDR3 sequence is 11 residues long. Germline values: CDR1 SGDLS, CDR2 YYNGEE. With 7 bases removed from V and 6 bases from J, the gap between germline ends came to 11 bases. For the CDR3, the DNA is TGTGCCAGCGGCCCGAGGGGCGAGCAGTACTTC. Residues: CASGPRGEQYF.

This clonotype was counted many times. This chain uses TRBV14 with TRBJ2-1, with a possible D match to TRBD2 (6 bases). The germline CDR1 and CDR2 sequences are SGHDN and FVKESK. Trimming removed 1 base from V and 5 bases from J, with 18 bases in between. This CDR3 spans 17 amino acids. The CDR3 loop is CASSQVPWRGENNEQFF. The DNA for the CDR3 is TGTGCCAGCAGCCAAGTCCCCTGGCGGGGAGAGAACAATGAGCAGTTCTTC. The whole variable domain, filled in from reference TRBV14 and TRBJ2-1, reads EAGVTQFPSHSVIEKGQTVTLRCDPISGHDNLYWYRRVMGKEIKFLLHFVKESKQDESGMPNNRFLAERTGGTYSTLKVQPAELEDSGVYFCASSQVPWRGENNEQFFGPGTRLTVL.

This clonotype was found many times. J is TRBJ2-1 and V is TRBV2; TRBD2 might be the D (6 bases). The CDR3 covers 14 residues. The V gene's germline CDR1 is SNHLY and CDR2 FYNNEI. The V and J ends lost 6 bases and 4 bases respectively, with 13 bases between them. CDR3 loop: CASRARREYNEQFF. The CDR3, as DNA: TGTGCCAGCAGAGCGCGGAGGGAGTACAATGAGCAGTTCTTC.

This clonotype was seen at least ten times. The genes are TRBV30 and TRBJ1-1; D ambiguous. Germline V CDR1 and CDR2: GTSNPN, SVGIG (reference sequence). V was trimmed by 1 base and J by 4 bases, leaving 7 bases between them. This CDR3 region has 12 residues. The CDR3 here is CAWSDRGTEAFF. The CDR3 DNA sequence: TGTGCCTGGAGTGACCGGGGCACTGAAGCTTTCTTT.

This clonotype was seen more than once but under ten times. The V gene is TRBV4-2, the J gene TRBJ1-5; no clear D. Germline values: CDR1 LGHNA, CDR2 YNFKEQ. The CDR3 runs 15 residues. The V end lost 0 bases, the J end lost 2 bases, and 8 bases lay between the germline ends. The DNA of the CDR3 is TGTGCCAGCAGCCAAGAAGGAACGGGCAATCAGCCCCAGCATTTT. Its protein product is CASSQEGTGNQPQHF.

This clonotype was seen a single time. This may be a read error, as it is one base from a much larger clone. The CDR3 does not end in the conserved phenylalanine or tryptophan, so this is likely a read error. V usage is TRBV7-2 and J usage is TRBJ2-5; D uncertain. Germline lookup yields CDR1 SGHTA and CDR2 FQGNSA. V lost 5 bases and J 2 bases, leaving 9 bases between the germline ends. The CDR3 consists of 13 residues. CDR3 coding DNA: TGTGCCAGCAGCCGCCGCCCGCAAGAGACCCAGTACCTC. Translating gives CASSRRPQETQYL.

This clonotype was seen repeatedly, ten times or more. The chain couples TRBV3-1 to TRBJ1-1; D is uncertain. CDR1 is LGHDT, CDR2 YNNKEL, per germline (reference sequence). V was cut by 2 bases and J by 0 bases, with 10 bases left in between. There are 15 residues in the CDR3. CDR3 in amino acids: CASSQFVAVNTEAFF. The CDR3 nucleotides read TGTGCCAGCAGCCAATTTGTGGCGGTGAACACTGAAGCTTTCTTT. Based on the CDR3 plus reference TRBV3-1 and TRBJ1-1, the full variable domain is DTAVSQTPKYLVTQMGNDKSIKCEQNLGHDTMYWYKQDSKKFLKIMFSYNNKELIINETVPNRFSPKSPDKAHLNLHINSLELGDSAVYFCASSQFVAVNTEAFFGQGTRLTVV.